Listed here is a single T cell receptor beta chain. The CDR3 length is 15 residues. Per the germline V gene, CDR1 is LNHNV and CDR2 is YYDKDF (reference sequence). V trimming: 5 bases; J trimming: 10 bases; junction bases outside the gene matches: 10. This entry is derived from a study of cytomegalovirus exposure and HLA in healthy donors. The study ran its PCR with 60 Vbeta and 13 Jbeta primers. Sequenced by immunoSEQ multiplex PCR; TCRdb stores in-frame clones only, minus some. This table holds about 160,000 clones, roughly 80% found once. V and J are TRBV15 and TRBJ2-1, with 11 nucleotides matching TRBD1. The receptor's source is a middle-aged man in good health and CMV-seropositive. The source material was PBMCs. The CDR3 loop is CATSSDRGLRGEQFF. The CDR3 DNA follows: TGTGCCACCAGCTCGGACAGGGGGCTCCGTGGAGAGCAGTTCTTC.